A single sample gave rise to the 2 T cell receptor beta chains below, sequenced in a study of PD-1 blockade in classical Hodgkin lymphoma. The table came from immunoSEQ multiplex PCR; TCRdb's copy has only in-frame clones and leaves some out. Of 20,000 to 30,000 clones in the sample, 80% to 85% were seen once. In every patient, relapse followed autologous stem cell transplantation, while exposure to brentuximab vedotin differed. This specimen was peripheral blood mononuclear cells (PBMCs), taken before the second cycle of nivolumab. These receptors all stem from a human donor with classical Hodgkin lymphoma.

This chain joins TRBV5-8 and TRBJ2-1; D perhaps matches TRBD2 (5 bases). This CDR3 is 17 amino acids long. Trimming removed 0 bases from V and 0 bases from J, with 13 bases in between. CDR1 SGHTS and CDR2 YDEGEE come from the germline V gene. CDR3 sequence (DNA): TGTGCCAGCAGCTTGGTGCCCCCGGGGAGCTCCTACAATGAGCAGTTCTTC. Amino acids: CASSLVPPGSSYNEQFF.

The chain recombines TRBV28 with TRBJ2-3, with TRBD1 matching over 7 bases. In germline, CDR1 is MDHEN, CDR2 SYDVKM. V lost 7 bases to trimming and J lost 1 base; unmatched junction nucleotides: 5. This CDR3 comprises 14 residues. The CDR3 nucleotides are TGTGCCAGCAACCTTGACAGGGGCACAGATACGCAGTATTTT. This codes for CASNLDRGTDTQYF.